Sequencing of this TCR beta chain was carried out in a study of shared clonotypes between healthy human individuals. Study as a whole: The donors, a couple of women and three men, were aged 18 to 49.

Using immunoSEQ multiplex PCR, the repertoire was profiled, and TCRdb retains in-frame clones only, with some absent. Of about 730,000 clones listed, over 55% were seen once; the top ten hold over 1.5%. Trimming stripped 0 bases from V and 5 bases from J, with 13 bases between. Germline V gives CDR1 MNHEY, CDR2 SVGAGI. This CDR3 is built from 15 residues. The sequenced sample was memory CD4+ T cells sorted from blood. Described subset: CD45RA-negative fraction. The chain joins TRBV6-5 to TRBJ1-1, with D perhaps matching TRBD1 (5 bases). This receptor was obtained from a woman aged 25-40 years in good health. The CDR3 coding sequence is TGTGCCAGCAGTTACTCGGGGGGGGATGGGACTGAAGCTTTCTTT. Its translation is CASSYSGGDGTEAFF.